Sequencing of this T cell receptor beta chain was carried out in a study of regulatory and conventional T cells in RAG deficiency. A word on this clone: The antigen remains unidentified.

Method: immunoSEQ multiplex PCR; TCRdb's copy keeps in-frame clones and lacks some. The sample contains about 29,000 clones, nearly 95% of which appear only once. V was cut by 2 bases and J by 4 bases, with 9 bases left in between. There are 14 residues in the CDR3. The V gene's germline CDR1 is KGHSH and CDR2 LQKENI. Notes on the study in general: Shannon entropy was markedly lower and Simpson indices higher in RAG-deficient patients than control T-cell subsets. Shorter CDR3s in all patient subsets; >75% Treg-Tconv overlap in Omenn.

Conventional CD4+ T cells were sorted from blood as CD25-low CD127-high cells. In addition, the sample was reused for a study of regulatory T cells. This second study notes: The PCR used 52 TRBV and 13 TRBJ primers. Patient repertoires had restricted TRB V-J pairs and skewed V and J usage, most in Tregs.

The clonotype originates from a human donor in good health. Material for sequencing was CD25- CD4+ T cells sorted from blood. The J gene is TRBJ1-5, the V gene TRBV18; D is unresolved. This CDR3 is CASSPSTANQPQHF. The CDR3 coding sequence is TGTGCCAGCTCACCATCAACAGCAAATCAGCCCCAGCATTTT.